The 10 T cell receptor beta chains below were found in one sample sequenced in a study of cytomegalovirus exposure and HLA in healthy donors. 13 Jbeta primers and 60 Vbeta primers were used for the PCR. Sequencing was performed with immunoSEQ multiplex PCR; in TCRdb, only in-frame clones are kept and a portion is missing. Altogether about 120,000 clones are present, about three quarters being singletons, with the ten largest covering more than 1%. The sequenced material came from PBMCs. The receptors shown here come from a female donor in good health and CMV-seronegative.

The chain links TRBV20-1 to TRBJ2-7; TRBD2 is a possible D gene (5 bases). The germline V gene has CDR1 DFQATT and CDR2 SNEGSKA (reference sequence). The CDR3 length is 11 residues. The V end was cut by 5 bases, the J end by 4 bases, with 9 bases between. The CDR3 is CSALEGYEQYF. As DNA, the CDR3 is TGCAGTGCTTTAGAGGGTTACGAGCAGTACTTC.

CDR3 loop: CASSSPTGYEQYF. The CDR3 coding sequence is TGTGCCAGCAGCTCCCCCACGGGATACGAGCAGTACTTC. The V gene is TRBV9, the J gene TRBJ2-7; D is perhaps TRBD2 (5 bases). This CDR3 is built from 13 residues. V lost 4 bases, J lost 4 bases, and 12 bases lay in between. Germline CDR1 is SGDLS and CDR2 is YYNGEE.

The rearrangement uses TRBV13 and TRBJ1-3; D ambiguous. CDR1 PRHDT and CDR2 FYEKMQ come from the germline V gene (reference sequence). The CDR3 sequence is 13 residues long. V was pared by 0 bases and J by 4 bases, with 4 bases between. The CDR3 DNA reads TGTGCCAGCAGCTTAGGCTCGGGAAACACCATATATTTT. Its protein product is CASSLGSGNTIYF. Full variable domain (outside the CDR3, taken from reference TRBV13 and TRBJ1-3): AAGVIQSPRHLIKEKRETATLKCYPIPRHDTVYWYQQGPGQDPQFLISFYEKMQSDKGSIPDRFSAQQFSDYHSELNMSSLELGDSALYFCASSLGSGNTIYFGEGSWLTVV.

The chain links TRBV2 to TRBJ2-6, with 12 bases fitting TRBD1. The CDR3 is 18 residues long. V lost 7 bases, J lost 4 bases, and 11 bases stayed unmatched. The germline V gene has CDR1 SNHLY and CDR2 FYNNEI. This CDR3 is CASTGPGQGAGGANVLTF. Here the CDR3 DNA reads TGTGCCAGCACCGGCCCGGGACAGGGGGCTGGAGGGGCCAACGTCCTGACTTTC.

CDR3 residues: CASSFQAPRGYTYEQYF. The DNA for the CDR3 is TGTGCCAGCAGCTTTCAAGCACCCAGGGGGTATACCTACGAGCAGTACTTC. The chain has TRBV7-6 and TRBJ2-7, with 7 positions matching TRBD1. The CDR3 extends over 17 amino acids. The J segment lost 2 bases and the V segment lost 3 bases, leaving 13 bases of the junction unmatched. Germline V gene sequence: CDR1 SGHVS, CDR2 FNYEAQ. The full variable domain, completed using reference TRBV7-6 and TRBJ2-7, is GAGVSQSPRYKVTKRGQDVALRCDPISGHVSLYWYRQALGQGPEFLTYFNYEAQQDKSGLPNDRFSAERPEGSISTLTIQRTEQRDSAMYRCASSFQAPRGYTYEQYFGPGTRLTVT.

This sequence joins TRBV30 and TRBJ2-1, with 9 bases lining up with TRBD1. The CDR3 totals 15 residues. Germline values: CDR1 GTSNPN, CDR2 SVGIG (reference sequence). V dropped 4 bases and J dropped 6; count of bases not matched to a gene: 10. In nucleotides, the CDR3 is TGTGCCTGGACCCCGGGACAGGGTGTTTCCAATGAGCAGTTCTTC. It is translated as CAWTPGQGVSNEQFF.

CDR3 loop: CASSQVPEVGNTIYF. CDR3 in DNA: TGTGCCAGCAGCCAAGTCCCCGAGGTTGGAAACACCATATATTTT. This rearrangement joins TRBV4-2 to TRBJ1-3, with D uncertain. Germline-derived CDR1 and CDR2 are LGHNA and YNFKEQ. V lost 1 base to trimming and J lost 3 bases, with 10 bases between them. CDR3 length equals 15 residues.

The J gene is TRBJ2-7, the V gene TRBV28; D not certain. The CDR3 runs to 11 residues. Looked up from germline, CDR1 is MDHEN and CDR2 is SYDVKM. The V end lost 6 bases, the J end lost 7 bases, and 10 bases lay between the germline ends. DNA of the CDR3: TGTGCCAGCAGCCCCTGGCGGGAGCAGTACTTC. Its protein is CASSPWREQYF.

The J gene is TRBJ2-2, the V gene TRBV6-5, with 7 positions matching TRBD2. The CDR3 is 13 amino acids. CDR1 and CDR2 from the germline V gene are MNHEY and SVGAGI. V was clipped by 5 bases and J by 6 bases; unmatched bases: 3. CDR3 sequence reads: CASSSTSAGELFF. Written as DNA, the CDR3 is TGTGCCAGCAGTAGCACTAGCGCCGGGGAGCTGTTTTTT.

The V gene is TRBV10-1, the J gene TRBJ1-1, with D possibly matching TRBD1 (5 bases). Trimming removed 0 bases from V and 7 bases from J, with 15 bases in between. Per the germline V gene, CDR1 is WNHNN and CDR2 is SYGVQD (reference sequence). The CDR3 sequence is 15 residues long. Written as DNA, the CDR3 is TGCGCCAGCAGTGAGTCCCCCGCCAGGGATGGTGAAGCTTTCTTT. Residues: CASSESPARDGEAFF.